These 10 T cell receptor beta chains share one sample of origin, sequenced in a study of cytomegalovirus exposure and HLA in healthy donors. Vbeta (60) and Jbeta (13) primers were used in the PCR. Clones were sequenced by immunoSEQ multiplex PCR, and TCRdb holds only the in-frame ones, with some missing. The sample has some 110,000 clones; nearly 75% are singletons. Input material: PBMCs. These receptors were collected from a man aged 25 to 40 in good health and CMV-seropositive.

The chain is built from TRBV12-5 and TRBJ2-7; D is perhaps TRBD1 (6 bases). Germline assignment: CDR1 LGHNT and CDR2 FRNRAP. V was cut by 6 bases and J by 2 bases, with 14 bases left in between. This CDR3 has 14 amino acids. CDR3 residues: CASGAGAGPYEQYF. For the CDR3, the DNA is TGTGCTAGTGGCGCAGGGGCCGGGCCCTACGAGCAGTACTTC. The full variable domain, its missing parts supplied by reference TRBV12-5 and TRBJ2-7, is DARVTQTPRHKVTEMGQEVTMRCQPILGHNTVFWYRQTMMQGLELLAYFRNRAPLDDSGMPKDRFSAEMPDATLATLKIQPSEPRDSAVYFCASGAGAGPYEQYFGPGTRLTVT.

This chain uses TRBV5-6 with TRBJ1-1; D perhaps matches TRBD1 (5 bases). The ends were cut back, 7 bases at V and 4 bases at J, with 17 bases in the middle. Germline lookup yields CDR1 SGHDT and CDR2 YYEEEE. This CDR3 has 14 residues. CDR3 bases: TGTGCCAGCTACTGGGGGGAGTCAGGCACTGAAGCTTTCTTT. Its translation is CASYWGESGTEAFF. Full variable domain (missing parts from reference TRBV5-6 and TRBJ1-1): DAGVTQSPTHLIKTRGQQVTLRCSPKSGHDTVSWYQQALGQGPQFIFQYYEEEERQRGNFPDRFSGHQFPNYSSELNVNALLLGDSALYLCASYWGESGTEAFFGQGTRLTVV.

This clone appeared a few times. The CDR3 DNA sequence: TGTGCCAGCAAGTCCCGGACTGACACATACGAGCAGTACTTC. Its protein is CASKSRTDTYEQYF. The rearrangement uses TRBV27 and TRBJ2-5; D is perhaps TRBD2 (5 bases). The last part of the DNA fits TRBJ2-7 better; the J call may be wrong. This CDR3 has 14 amino acids. CDR1 is MNHEY and CDR2 is SMNVEV in the germline V gene (reference sequence).

The rearrangement uses TRBV30 and TRBJ1-5, with a possible D match to TRBD1 (5 bases). Trimming removed 5 bases from V and 12 bases from J, with 20 bases in between. Germline assignment: CDR1 GTSNPN and CDR2 SVGIG (reference sequence). The length of the CDR3 is 13 residues. The chain's CDR3 is CAWSPAGFQGQHF. The CDR3 DNA follows: TGTGCCTGGTCCCCTGCGGGGTTTCAGGGCCAGCATTTT.

This clone occurred a few times. This rearrangement joins TRBV12-5 to TRBJ2-1; 9 bases are shared with TRBD1. This CDR3 contains 14 residues. Germline V gene lookup returns CDR1 LGHNT and CDR2 FRNRAP. Trimming cost V 7 bases and J 4 bases; bases outside gene matches: 5. The CDR3 loop is CASVPGQGYNEQFF. CDR3 nucleotide sequence: TGTGCTAGTGTCCCGGGACAGGGTTACAATGAGCAGTTCTTC.

The genes are TRBV11-1 and TRBJ2-3; no clear D gene. The CDR3 has 16 amino acids. Per the germline V gene, CDR1 is SGHAT and CDR2 is FQDESV (reference sequence). V lost 5 bases, J lost 0 bases, and 15 bases lay in between. The CDR3 loop is CASSAQAPSSTDTQYF. CDR3 nucleotide sequence: TGTGCCAGCAGCGCCCAGGCCCCCTCGAGCACAGATACGCAGTATTTT.

V and J are TRBV4-3 and TRBJ1-2; no definite D call. The CDR3 is 14 residues long. Germline loops: CDR1 LGHNA, CDR2 YSLEER. The V end lost 0 bases, the J end lost 3 bases, and 8 bases lay between the germline ends. The CDR3 spells CASSQDFGDYGYTF. The DNA for the CDR3 is TGCGCCAGCAGCCAAGATTTCGGGGACTATGGCTACACCTTC.

V is TRBV12-5 and J is TRBJ1-1; no reliable D call. V was pared by 2 bases and J by 8 bases, with 15 bases between. The CDR3 covers 14 residues. The germline CDR1 and CDR2 sequences are LGHNT and FRNRAP. CDR3 DNA: TGTGCTAGTGGTTTGACAGCCGGTGAGTCCGAAGCTTTCTTT. It yields the protein CASGLTAGESEAFF.

This clone is a singleton in its sample. This chain joins TRBV28 and TRBJ1-4; 7 bases match TRBD1. This CDR3 has 13 residues. The germline V gene encodes CDR1 MDHEN and CDR2 SYDVKM. V lost 8 bases to trimming and J lost 8 bases; unmatched junction nucleotides: 8. The CDR3: CASQGTEEEKLFF. The CDR3 DNA reads as TGTGCCAGCCAGGGGACAGAGGAGGAAAAACTGTTTTTT.

J is TRBJ1-1 and V is TRBV7-2, with unresolved D. The ends were cut back, 1 base at V and 4 bases at J, with 10 bases in the middle. Germline-derived CDR1 and CDR2 are SGHTA and FQGNSA. The CDR3 loop spans 14 amino acids. CDR3 coding DNA: TGTGCCAGCAGCTTAGGAGGGAAGGGCACTGAAGCTTTCTTT. Translated: CASSLGGKGTEAFF.